Sequencing of this TCR beta chain was carried out in a study of cytotoxic CD8 clonotypes in ibrutinib-treated CLL. The overall study: About 25 partial and 2 complete responses; at median approximately 68 months, approximately 14 remitted, 12 progressed. The taking of response samples occurred after a median around 11 months of treatment, with a range of 6 to 36. Study-level points and caveats: Baseline values of clonality outstripped age-matched healthy donors and followed circulating CD8+ T-cell counts.

Clones were sequenced by immunoSEQ multiplex PCR, and TCRdb holds only the in-frame ones, with some missing. The sample includes around 150,000 clones, 81% seen only once; the top ten take about 1.9%. As regards this clone: The antigen is undetermined.

Germline loops: CDR1 MNHNY, CDR2 SVGAGI (reference sequence). This CDR3 is 13 amino acids long. Trimming cost V 0 bases and J 8 bases, with 7 bases left between them. Genomic DNA in a quantity of 2 to 2.5 micrograms was derived from cryopreserved PBMCs for TCR beta libraries. Sequenced material: PBMCs, taken after 12 months of ibrutinib treatment. This TCR was recovered from a human donor with chronic lymphocytic leukemia. The rearrangement links TRBV6-6 to TRBJ1-4; the D is unclear. The CDR3 coding sequence is TGTGCCAGCAGTTACTCCCCCAACGAAAAACTGTTTTTT. Translated: CASSYSPNEKLFF.